These T cell receptor beta chains were read from a single sample in a study of T cells in lung cancer brain metastases. Profiled with immunoSEQ multiplex PCR; TCRdb holds only in-frame clones, not every one. The profile shows 4,500 or so clones, 70% to 90% of them singletons. Material: tumor tissue from the primary lung tumor. These TCRs come from a woman between 45 and 60 years old with non-small cell lung cancer. Both conserved end residues are part of each CDR3. A D gene is named only where the DNA matches it firmly. Part of the rows lack a size; the others show once, few, many or a class for expanded clones.

D gene	J gene	V gene	clone size	CDR3 protein	CDR3 DNA
.	TRBJ1-4	TRBV7-8	.	CASSLVLGTNEKLFF	TGTGCCAGCAGCTTAGTGCTGGGAACTAATGAAAAACTGTTTTTT
TRBD2	TRBJ2-2	TRBV6-6	.	CASSPREGVTGELFF	TGTGCCAGCAGCCCCCGGGAGGGGGTAACGGGGGAGCTGTTTTTT
TRBD1	TRBJ2-6	TRBV29-1	.	CSDPTGDVSGANVLTF	TGCAGCGACCCGACAGGGGATGTCTCTGGGGCCAACGTCCTGACTTTC
TRBD2	TRBJ2-7	TRBV28	.	CASSLTSGYEQYF	TGTGCCAGCAGTTTGACTAGCGGCTACGAGCAGTACTTC
TRBD2	TRBJ2-3	TRBV4-3	few	CASSPAGSASDTQYF	TGCGCCAGCAGCCCAGCGGGGAGTGCATCAGATACGCAGTATTTT
.	TRBJ2-7	TRBV14	.	CASSQQGYEQYF	TGTGCCAGCAGCCAACAGGGCTACGAGCAGTACTTC
.	TRBJ1-6	TRBV4-1	.	CASSQSDDSYNSPLHF	TGCGCCAGCAGCCAATCCGATGACTCCTATAATTCACCCCTCCACTTT
.	TRBJ1-5	TRBV19	.	CASSIRRRQVYSNQPQHF	TGTGCCAGTAGTATAAGGCGTCGACAGGTCTATAGCAATCAGCCCCAGCATTTT
TRBD2	TRBJ2-5	TRBV28	.	CASSSPPSGSTETQYF	TGTGCCAGCAGTTCTCCTCCTAGCGGGAGTACCGAGACCCAGTACTTC
TRBD1	TRBJ2-1	TRBV18	.	CASSLQGAVFF	TGTGCCAGCTCACTACAGGGGGCGGTGTTCTTC
.	TRBJ2-3	TRBV11-3	.	CASSQDSTDTQYF	TGTGCCAGCAGCCAGGACTCCACAGATACGCAGTATTTT
.	TRBJ2-7	TRBV7-6	.	CASSSLSSYEQYF	TGTGCCAGCAGCTCCTTAAGCTCCTACGAGCAGTACTTC
TRBD2	TRBJ2-1	TRBV2	.	CASSEALAGNEQFF	TGTGCCAGCAGTGAAGCGCTAGCGGGAAATGAGCAGTTCTTC
TRBD1	TRBJ1-2	TRBV9	.	CASSVATQGAPGGYTF	TGTGCCAGCAGCGTAGCTACACAGGGGGCCCCCGGTGGCTACACCTTC
TRBD2	TRBJ2-1	TRBV9	.	CASSGTSGYYNEQFF	TGTGCCAGCAGCGGCACTAGCGGCTACTACAATGAGCAGTTCTTC
.	TRBJ1-4	TRBV29-1	.	CSVRGGSIVGEKLFF	TGCAGCGTTAGGGGCGGGTCAATAGTCGGTGAAAAACTGTTTTTT
.	TRBJ2-2	TRBV19	.	CASSIEGYTGELFF	TGTGCCAGTAGTATAGAGGGATACACCGGGGAGCTGTTTTTT
.	TRBJ1-2	TRBV7-8	.	CASSLETAGYYGYTF	TGTGCCAGCAGCTTAGAGACAGCTGGCTACTATGGCTACACCTTC
.	TRBJ2-1	TRBV19	.	CASSIDEGGNEQFF	TGTGCCAGTAGTATAGACGAAGGGGGTAATGAGCAGTTCTTC
.	TRBJ2-3	TRBV7-2	.	CASSGFRDTQYF	TGTGCCAGCAGCGGTTTTCGAGATACGCAGTATTTT
.	TRBJ1-6	TRBV5-1	.	CASNWGAGNSPLHF	TGCGCCAGCAACTGGGGCGCGGGGAATTCACCCCTCCACTTT
TRBD1	TRBJ2-7	TRBV27	.	CASTLAPVGQGYEQYF	TGTGCCAGCACCCTGGCACCCGTAGGACAGGGCTACGAGCAGTACTTC
.	TRBJ2-3	TRBV5-1	.	CASSPSDPGADTQYF	TGCGCCAGCAGTCCTAGCGACCCTGGGGCAGATACGCAGTATTTT
TRBD1	TRBJ1-2	TRBV18	.	CASSNDRDGYTF	TGTGCCAGCTCAAACGACAGGGACGGCTACACCTTC
.	TRBJ2-1	TRBV27	.	CASNLMGGDEQFF	TGTGCCAGCAATTTAATGGGCGGGGATGAGCAGTTCTTC
.	TRBJ1-4	TRBV30	.	CAWSSDRGEKLFF	TGTGCCTGGAGTAGCGACCGGGGTGAAAAACTGTTTTTT
TRBD1	TRBJ1-5	TRBV13	.	CASSAGTGGNSNQPQHF	TGTGCCAGCAGCGCCGGGACAGGGGGGAATAGCAATCAGCCCCAGCATTTT
.	TRBJ2-5	TRBV28	.	CASSLNYAETQYF	TGTGCCAGCAGTTTAAACTACGCGGAGACCCAGTACTTC
.	TRBJ1-2	TRBV28	.	CASRPPGGRLGYGYTF	TGTGCCAGCAGACCCCCTGGGGGGCGCCTTGGCTATGGCTACACCTTC
.	TRBJ1-3	TRBV2	.	CASSEVGRNSGNTIYF	TGTGCCAGCAGTGAAGTGGGTAGGAACTCTGGAAACACCATATATTTT
TRBD2	TRBJ2-7	TRBV28	.	CASSPPWTSGRYEQYF	TGTGCCAGCAGCCCTCCCTGGACTAGCGGGAGATACGAGCAGTACTTC
.	TRBJ2-7	TRBV7-8	.	CASSLGRALYEQYF	TGTGCCAGCAGCTTAGGGCGGGCCCTCTACGAGCAGTACTTC
.	TRBJ2-3	TRBV11-2	.	CASSFAGPDTQYF	TGTGCCAGCAGCTTTGCGGGCCCCGATACGCAGTATTTT
TRBD2	TRBJ2-7	TRBV19	.	CASHPGGKGSSSSYEQYF	TGTGCCAGCCACCCCGGGGGGAAGGGGTCAAGTAGCTCCTACGAGCAGTACTTC
.	TRBJ2-1	TRBV7-6	.	CASGPSMGVEEDEQFF	TGTGCCAGCGGCCCTTCTATGGGAGTAGAGGAGGATGAGCAGTTCTTC
.	TRBJ2-5	TRBV29-1	.	CSVGRPGRETQYF	TGCAGCGTTGGAAGGCCGGGGAGGGAGACCCAGTACTTC
.	TRBJ2-5	TRBV28	.	CASSLLSGEETQYF	TGTGCCAGCAGTTTACTTTCAGGGGAGGAGACCCAGTACTTC
TRBD2	TRBJ2-3	TRBV7-9	.	CASSRSGKTDTQYF	TGTGCCAGCAGCCGTAGCGGGAAGACAGATACGCAGTATTTT
.	TRBJ1-1	TRBV5-4	.	CASSYDSTEEAFF	TGTGCCAGCAGTTACGACAGTACAGAAGAAGCTTTCTTT
.	TRBJ2-3	TRBV5-1	.	CASSAGTPTDTQYF	TGCGCCAGCAGCGCAGGGACCCCCACAGATACGCAGTATTTT
.	TRBJ2-2	TRBV4-2	.	CASSLPRGGGNTGELFF	TGTGCCAGCAGCCTGCCTAGAGGGGGTGGAAACACCGGGGAGCTGTTTTTT
.	TRBJ1-1	TRBV9	.	CASSVVSGMNTEAFF	TGTGCCAGCAGCGTAGTGTCTGGGATGAACACTGAAGCTTTCTTT
TRBD1	TRBJ2-7	TRBV27	.	CASSFWDRGYEQYF	TGTGCCAGCAGTTTTTGGGACAGGGGATACGAGCAGTACTTC
.	TRBJ1-5	TRBV6-1	.	CASSEAPRFQPQHF	TGTGCCAGCAGTGAAGCGCCAAGGTTTCAGCCCCAGCATTTT